These 28 T cell receptor beta chains were sequenced from one sample in a study of brain T cells in children with intractable seizures. Described time point: blood from clinic visit 5 months post-surgery; TSC patient then seizure free. Assay: immunoSEQ multiplex PCR; the TCRdb copy retains only in-frame clones and omits some. This sample has around 340,000 clones, with approximately 93% found just once. Source: peripheral blood, taken roughly 5 months after surgery. These TCRs come from a boy younger than two with tuberous sclerosis and intractable seizures.

The chain has TRBV3-1 (or the pseudogene TRBV3-2) and TRBJ2-3; 10 bases fit TRBD2. The germline V gene encodes CDR1 LGHDT and CDR2 YNNKEL (reference sequence). This CDR3 comprises 16 residues. Unmatched junction bases numbered 2, after V lost 1 base and J lost 1 base. The CDR3, as DNA: TGTGCCAGCAGCCAAGGAGGACTAGCGGGCACAGATACGCAGTATTTT. Its translation is CASSQGGLAGTDTQYF.

V and J are TRBV24-1 and TRBJ2-3; the match to TRBD2 covers 9 bases. Germline V lookup: CDR1 KGHDR, CDR2 SFDVKD. V lost 7 bases to trimming and J lost 1 base; unmatched junction nucleotides: 2. The CDR3 has 14 amino acids. CDR3 bases: TGTGCCACCAGGACTAGCGGAGGCACAGATACGCAGTATTTT. Translated, it gives CATRTSGGTDTQYF.

This clone has a handful of counts. The rearrangement uses TRBV7-8 and TRBJ1-2; D gene uncertain. Germline CDR1 reads SGHVS; CDR2 reads FQNEAQ. The CDR3 loop spans 14 amino acids. The germline V and J ends were trimmed by 1 base and 2 bases, with 8 bases remaining between them. Here the CDR3 DNA reads TGTGCCAGCAGCTTAGTAGCGCAGAACTATGGCTACACCTTC. Its translation: CASSLVAQNYGYTF.

This rearrangement joins TRBV11-3 to TRBJ2-7, with 10 bases aligning to TRBD1. J lost 2 bases, V lost 5 bases, and 6 bases had no gene match. This CDR3 comprises 15 residues. Germline CDR1 and CDR2: SGHNT and YENEEA. The CDR3 loop is CASSLLGQGAYEQYF. The CDR3 DNA is TGTGCCAGCAGCCTCCTCGGACAGGGGGCCTACGAGCAGTACTTC.

V is TRBV4-2 and J is TRBJ1-1, with D maybe TRBD1 (5 bases). CDR3 size: 12 residues. Germline CDR1 and CDR2: LGHNA and YNFKEQ. Trimming shortened V by 3 bases and J by 6 bases, and 8 bases separated the two germline ends. DNA for the CDR3: TGTGCCAGCAGCCACCGGGGCGCTGAAGCTTTCTTT. It yields the protein CASSHRGAEAFF.

The J gene is TRBJ2-1, the V gene TRBV7-2; 10 nucleotides agree with TRBD2. Germline CDR1 SGHTA, CDR2 FQGNSA. V dropped 5 bases and J dropped 0; count of bases not matched to a gene: 1. The CDR3 runs to 15 residues. The CDR3 sequence: CASSQREGSYNEQFF. CDR3 bases: TGTGCCAGCAGCCAGCGGGAGGGCTCCTACAATGAGCAGTTCTTC.

This clone was recorded once. The rearrangement uses TRBV27 and TRBJ1-1; D not certain. V lost 3 bases, J lost 3 bases, and 11 bases lay in between. The CDR3 covers 14 residues. CDR1 MNHEY and CDR2 SMNVEV come from the germline V gene (reference sequence). The CDR3 spells CASSFRLTDTEAFF. The CDR3 DNA sequence: TGTGCCAGCAGTTTCCGACTGACGGACACTGAAGCTTTCTTT.

The chain has TRBV2 and TRBJ2-5; 8 bases fit TRBD2. After removal of 2 bases from V and 1 base from J, the junction contained 3 bases not matched to a gene. This CDR3 contains 15 residues. CDR1 and CDR2 from the germline V gene are SNHLY and FYNNEI. CDR3 amino acids: CASSELAGPQETQYF. The CDR3 nucleotides are TGTGCCAGCAGTGAACTAGCGGGCCCCCAAGAGACCCAGTACTTC.

The rearrangement uses TRBV30 and TRBJ1-2, with 10 bases identical to TRBD1. V trimming: 5 bases; J trimming: 8 bases; junction bases outside the gene matches: 5. The germline V gene encodes CDR1 GTSNPN and CDR2 SVGIG (reference sequence). The CDR3 length is 12 residues. The DNA of the CDR3 is TGTGCCTGGGGACAGGGGGGATGGGGCTACACCTTC. Residues: CAWGQGGWGYTF.

CDR3 sequence (DNA): TGTGCCAGCAGTGAAGTGGGACAGGACAACACCGGGGAGCTGTTTTTT. The encoded protein is CASSEVGQDNTGELFF. The V gene is TRBV6-1, the J gene TRBJ2-2; TRBD1 matches at 8 bases. CDR3 length: 16 residues. Trimming removed 1 base from V and 2 bases from J; junction bases left unmatched: 3. Looked up from germline, CDR1 is MNHNS and CDR2 is SASEGT.

The chain combines TRBV6-5 with TRBJ1-1; D unresolved. CDR3 length equals 13 residues. Deletions cut 0 bases from V and 7 bases from J, with 9 bases between. CDR1 and CDR2 (germline): MNHEY, SVGAGI. CDR3 coding DNA: TGTGCCAGCAGTTACTCGAAGAGGTATGAAGCTTTCTTT. Translating gives CASSYSKRYEAFF.

The rearrangement links TRBV2 to TRBJ1-1, with D possibly matching TRBD1 (6 bases). The CDR3 loop spans 15 amino acids. Trimming shortened V by 4 bases and J by 6 bases, and 18 bases separated the two germline ends. Germline values: CDR1 SNHLY, CDR2 FYNNEI. The CDR3, as DNA: TGTGCCAGCAGTGTGGCGGGGGCTAAAATCTCTGAAGCTTTCTTT. As protein: CASSVAGAKISEAFF.

The genes are TRBV19 and TRBJ1-1; TRBD1 agrees at 8 bases. Germline V gene lookup returns CDR1 LNHDA and CDR2 SQIVND (reference sequence). With 6 bases clipped from V and 4 bases from J, the junction kept 4 bases outside the gene matches. The CDR3 is 13 residues long. CDR3 sequence reads: CASSEGQGTEAFF. CDR3 DNA sequence: TGTGCCAGTAGCGAAGGACAGGGCACTGAAGCTTTCTTT.

CDR3 sequence (DNA): TGCAGTGCCCCTATTGGAGATACGCAGTATTTT. Residues: CSAPIGDTQYF. V usage is TRBV20-1 and J usage is TRBJ2-3; D unclear. The CDR3 runs to 11 residues. Germline lookup yields CDR1 DFQATT and CDR2 SNEGSKA (reference sequence). V lost 6 bases and J lost 5, with 9 bases in between.

The V call is TRBV12-3 or TRBV12-4, the J call TRBJ1-1; D gene ambiguous. CDR3 length: 13 amino acids. The V and J ends lost 5 bases and 9 bases respectively, with 16 bases between them. CDR3 nucleotides: TGTGCCAGCAGTCAGGACGGACTGGTTAAAGCTTTCTTT. Translated: CASSQDGLVKAFF.

The chain has TRBV4-1 and TRBJ1-3, with no clear D. V dropped 1 base and J dropped 0 bases, with 10 bases sitting between them. Germline CDR1 reads MGHRA; CDR2 reads YSYEKL. The CDR3 has 16 residues. CDR3 sequence (DNA): TGCGCCAGCAGCCAAGTCTGGGCGTCCTCTGGAAACACCATATATTTT. This translates into CASSQVWASSGNTIYF.

This clone showed up just once. The junction departs from germline at one end; a sequencing error may be responsible. The chain carries TRBV2 and TRBJ1-1, with D perhaps matching TRBD1 (6 bases). There are 12 residues in the CDR3. The germline V gene has CDR1 SNHLY and CDR2 FYNNEI. CDR3 DNA sequence: TGTGCGAGCAGGGGCCCGAACACTGAAGCTTTCTTT. This gives the protein CASRGPNTEAFF.

A note on this clone: The same CDR3 is also encoded by other DNA sequences in this sample. The chain has TRBV3-1 (or the pseudogene TRBV3-2) and TRBJ2-7; the D gene is possibly TRBD1 (5 bases). Germline CDR1 is LGHDT and CDR2 is YNNKEL (reference sequence). Trimming removed 3 bases from V and 2 bases from J, with 17 bases in between. CDR3 length: 16 residues. The chain's CDR3 is CASSQAQGRAAYEQYF. The DNA of the CDR3 is TGTGCCAGCAGCCAGGCCCAGGGTCGGGCGGCCTACGAGCAGTACTTC.

The chain has TRBV10-3 and TRBJ2-2, with 7 nucleotides matching TRBD2. CDR3 length: 16 residues. Looked up from germline, CDR1 is ENHRY and CDR2 is SYGVKD. The junction had 5 bases not matched to a gene; V was cut back by 0 bases and J by 4 bases. The CDR3, as DNA: TGTGCCATCAGTGAGTCTGGCGGGGGATCCACCGGGGAGCTGTTTTTT. As protein: CAISESGGGSTGELFF.

This clone was detected once. J is TRBJ2-5 and V is TRBV7-2, with TRBD1 matching over 9 bases. The last part of the DNA fits TRBJ2-7 better; the J call may be wrong. The CDR3 runs to 15 residues. Looked up from germline, CDR1 is SGHTA and CDR2 is FQGNSA. The CDR3: CASSIRTGASYEQYF. The DNA for the CDR3 is TGTGCCAGCAGCATTAGGACAGGGGCCTCCTACGAGCAGTACTTC.

This clone has just one count. This chain uses TRBV5-1 with TRBJ1-6; D call uncertain. The CDR3 spans 15 residues. CDR1 is SGHRS, CDR2 YFSETQ, per germline. Trimming removed 0 bases from V and 8 bases from J, with 12 bases in between. CDR3 coding DNA: TGCGCCAGCAGCTTGGTGTCATCTGGCGATTCACCCCTCCACTTT. Protein product: CASSLVSSGDSPLHF.

This chain uses TRBV9 with TRBJ2-2; 14 bases align to TRBD2. Germline CDR1 reads SGDLS; CDR2 reads YYNGEE. The CDR3 is 18 amino acids. The V gene end was trimmed by 7 bases and the J gene end by 4 bases; junction bases not matched to a gene: 12. CDR3 nucleotide sequence: TGTGCCAGCCGGGTTAGGACTAGCGGGAGGTACGGCACCGGGGAGCTGTTTTTT. It is translated as CASRVRTSGRYGTGELFF. Looking up the rest from reference TRBV9 and TRBJ2-2 gives the full variable domain: DSGVTQTPKHLITATGQRVTLRCSPRSGDLSVYWYQQSLDQGLQFLIQYYNGEERAKGNILERFSAQQFPDLHSELNLSSLELGDSALYFCASRVRTSGRYGTGELFFGEGSRLTVL.

The chain links TRBV6-5 to TRBJ2-2, with TRBD1 matching over 8 bases. CDR1 MNHEY and CDR2 SVGAGI come from the germline V gene. This CDR3 spans 12 amino acids. V lost 8 bases to trimming and J lost 5 bases; unmatched junction nucleotides: 1. The CDR3 sequence: CASGQGTGELFF. As DNA, the CDR3 is TGTGCCAGCGGACAGGGAACCGGGGAGCTGTTTTTT.

The gene calls are TRBV25-1 and TRBJ1-2; D is perhaps TRBD1 (6 bases). CDR3 size: 12 residues. The germline V and J ends were trimmed by 1 base and 12 bases, with 12 bases remaining between them. Germline loops: CDR1 MGHDK, CDR2 SYGVNS. The DNA of the CDR3 is TGTGCCAGCAGTGAATTTGGGGGGCAACACACCTTC. It encodes CASSEFGGQHTF.

This clone has a handful of counts. The chain is built from TRBV29-1 and TRBJ2-5; 9 bases are a match to TRBD1. Trimming at V came to 8 bases and at J to 2 bases, leaving 12 bases not matched to a gene. CDR1 and CDR2 from the germline V gene are SQVTM and ANQGSEA. There are 15 residues in the CDR3. The CDR3 nucleotides are TGCAGCACTAAAGAGGGACAGGGCTTTCAAGAGACCCAGTACTTC. This gives the protein CSTKEGQGFQETQYF.

The CDR3 DNA reads TGTGCCAGCAGCGTAGACGTGGGAGGGTCCTACGAGCAGTACTTC. Amino acid sequence: CASSVDVGGSYEQYF. The gene calls are TRBV9 and TRBJ2-7, with 7 bases fitting TRBD2. This CDR3 region has 15 residues. With 0 bases clipped from V and 1 base from J, the junction kept 4 bases outside the gene matches. Germline values: CDR1 SGDLS, CDR2 YYNGEE. The variable domain in full, with the rest retrieved from reference TRBV9 and TRBJ2-7, is DSGVTQTPKHLITATGQRVTLRCSPRSGDLSVYWYQQSLDQGLQFLIQYYNGEERAKGNILERFSAQQFPDLHSELNLSSLELGDSALYFCASSVDVGGSYEQYFGPGTRLTVT.

The genes are TRBV11-1 and TRBJ2-7, with D perhaps matching TRBD1 or TRBD2 (6 bases each). V lost 1 base, J lost 6 bases, and 10 bases lay in between. This CDR3 is built from 13 residues. CDR1 and CDR2 from the germline V gene are SGHAT and FQDESV (reference sequence). CDR3 sequence: CASSLEGGGEQYF. The CDR3, as DNA: TGTGCCAGCAGCTTAGAAGGAGGGGGCGAGCAGTACTTC.

The chain is built from TRBV7-6 and TRBJ1-1, with 10 positions matching TRBD1. The CDR3 contains 15 residues. V trimming: 5 bases; J trimming: 2 bases; junction bases outside the gene matches: 5. Germline V gene sequence: CDR1 SGHVS, CDR2 FNYEAQ. CDR3 sequence reads: CASSPRQGANTEAFF. The CDR3, as DNA: TGTGCCAGCAGCCCGCGACAGGGGGCAAACACTGAAGCTTTCTTT.